A single sample is the source of the 28 T cell receptor beta chains below, sequenced in a study of regulatory T cells in long-lasting Graves disease. Sample time point: newly diagnosed GD, antithyroid drugs for less than 3 months. Extracted RNA from PBMCs served as the source of the TCR library. CDR3-region Arm-PCR and iRepertoire HTBI primers produced the TCR beta libraries. TCRdb independently ran MiXCR on the multiplex PCR reads; one entry per CDR3 protein. Among 450,000 to 650,000 distinct CDR3 sequences listed, approximately 16% were seen once. The data also belong to a second study, concerning T cells in Graves' hyperthyroidism and ophthalmopathy.

The sequenced sample was peripheral blood mononuclear cells (PBMCs), obtained at new diagnosis, from a patient treated with antithyroid drugs. The receptor set was obtained from a woman aged 35-60 years with Graves disease.

A few counts support this clonotype. The chain joins TRBV20-1 to TRBJ2-7; 10 bases fit TRBD2. V lost 6 bases and J lost 1; bases outside the gene matches: 9. Germline CDR1 is DFQATT and CDR2 is SNEGSKA (reference sequence). The CDR3 spans 15 residues. CDR3 sequence (DNA): TGCAGTGCCACCGACGCTAGCGGGGGTTCCTACGAGCAGTACTTC. Encoded protein: CSATDASGGSYEQYF.

V usage is TRBV20-1 and J usage is TRBJ1-6; weak D call: TRBD1 (5 bases). The germline gives CDR1 DFQATT, CDR2 SNEGSKA (reference sequence). V was trimmed by 3 bases and J by 0 bases, leaving 6 bases between them. This CDR3 contains 14 residues. The CDR3 is CSASQGSYNSPLHF. Here the CDR3 DNA reads TGCAGTGCTAGCCAGGGCTCCTATAATTCACCCCTCCACTTT.

The table lists this clonotype with a few counts. The junction departs from germline at one end; a sequencing error may be responsible. V gene TRBV30 combines with J gene TRBJ2-5; no firm D call. The germline gives CDR1 GTSNPN, CDR2 SVGIG (reference sequence). This CDR3 is 13 amino acids long. DNA of the CDR3: TGTGCCCGGAGTGGCGGATACCAAGAGACCCAGCACTTC. This gives the protein CARSGGYQETQHF.

The rearrangement joins TRBV19 to TRBJ2-7, with 9 bases fitting TRBD1. This CDR3 has 13 residues. The ends lost 9 bases at V and 6 bases at J; junction bases unmatched: 9. Germline loops: CDR1 LNHDA, CDR2 SQIVND (reference sequence). The CDR3 loop reads CASAAGTGLEQYF. CDR3 coding DNA: TGTGCCAGCGCAGCCGGGACAGGGCTCGAGCAGTACTTC.

About this clonotype itself: A clone one base away is much larger, so this may be a read error. This chain uses TRBV11-1 with TRBJ1-1, with D uncertain. CDR1 and CDR2 from the germline V gene are SGHAT and FQDESV (reference sequence). The CDR3 is made up of 14 amino acids. V lost 6 bases and J lost 1, with 12 bases in between. In DNA, the CDR3 is TGTGCCAGCAGACGGGCAGGAGAGAACACTGAAGCTTTCTTT. The encoded protein is CASRRAGENTEAFF.

This clonotype was observed many times. The rearrangement uses TRBV6-2 or TRBV6-3 and TRBJ2-3; 13 nucleotides agree with TRBD2. The V gene's germline CDR1 is MNHEY and CDR2 SVGEGT. The CDR3 is 17 amino acids. After removal of 2 bases from V and 4 bases from J, the junction contained 6 bases not matched to a gene. The CDR3 region is CASSYTLAGGLADTQYF. The CDR3 region has the DNA TGTGCCAGCAGTTACACACTAGCGGGGGGGCTCGCAGATACGCAGTATTTT.

The chain recombines TRBV24-1 with TRBJ1-2; no clear D. The CDR3 loop spans 16 amino acids. Trimming pared 2 bases from V and 4 bases from J, leaving 16 bases between. CDR1 is KGHDR, CDR2 SFDVKD, per germline. In DNA, the CDR3 is TGTGCCACCAGTGATTCCCTCGGGGAAGGAGTCTATGGCTACACCTTC. This encodes CATSDSLGEGVYGYTF.

This clonotype was seen more than once but under ten times. The V and J genes are TRBV20-1 and TRBJ2-3; TRBD2 might be the D (5 bases). This CDR3 has 15 amino acids. Trimming took off 1 base at V and 4 bases at J, with 15 bases between the two ends. The V gene's germline CDR1 is DFQATT and CDR2 SNEGSKA (reference sequence). CDR3 loop: CSARGGAVGADTQYF. In DNA, the CDR3 is TGCAGTGCTAGAGGGGGAGCCGTTGGGGCAGATACGCAGTATTTT.

As regards this clonotype: This could be a read error, since a much larger clone is one nucleotide away. V usage is TRBV10-3 and J usage is TRBJ1-2, with unresolved D. CDR1 and CDR2 from the germline V gene are ENHRY and SYGVKD. This CDR3 is built from 14 residues. CDR3 DNA sequence: TGTGGCATCAGTGAGTCAATGCAGGCCCATGGCTACACCTTC. Translated: CGISESMQAHGYTF.

This clonotype was recorded at least ten times. The chain recombines TRBV6-1 with TRBJ1-1; D possibly corresponds to TRBD1 (5 bases). The V gene lost 8 bases and the J gene lost 0 bases, with 19 bases spanning the gap. Looked up from germline, CDR1 is MNHNS and CDR2 is SASEGT. CDR3 length equals 16 residues. CDR3 DNA sequence: TGTGCCAGCGCAAGAGGAAGGGGCGGGATGAACACTGAAGCTTTCTTT. Its translation is CASARGRGGMNTEAFF.

This clonotype was picked up many times. The V call is TRBV28, the J call TRBJ2-1; 9 bases match TRBD1. J was trimmed by 1 base and V by 5 bases; bases with no gene match: 3. The CDR3 has 15 amino acids. Per germline, CDR1 MDHEN and CDR2 SYDVKM. This CDR3 reads CASSQQGASYNEQFF. In nucleotides, the CDR3 is TGTGCCAGCAGTCAACAGGGGGCTTCCTACAATGAGCAGTTCTTC. The entire variable domain, with the rest obtained from reference TRBV28 and TRBJ2-1, is as follows: DVKVTQSSRYLVKRTGEKVFLECVQDMDHENMFWYRQDPGLGLRLIYFSYDVKMKEKGDIPEGYSVSREKKERFSLILESASTNQTSMYLCASSQQGASYNEQFFGPGTRLTVL.

The gene calls are TRBV10-3 and TRBJ2-1; 13 nucleotides align to TRBD2. This CDR3 spans 15 amino acids. V was clipped by 6 bases and J by 7 bases; unmatched bases: 6. CDR1 and CDR2 (germline): ENHRY, SYGVKD. The chain's CDR3 is CAISSGLAGTNEQFF. The CDR3, as DNA: TGTGCCATCAGCTCGGGACTAGCGGGGACGAATGAGCAGTTCTTC.

This clonotype has a count of ten or more. The chain uses TRBV7-9 and TRBJ1-1; a possible D gene is TRBD1 (6 bases). V lost 7 bases and J 6 bases, leaving 15 bases between the germline ends. Germline V lookup: CDR1 SEHNR, CDR2 FQNEAQ (reference sequence). This CDR3 is 13 amino acids long. This CDR3 is CASTLGGLPEAFF. The CDR3 DNA is TGTGCCAGCACTTTGGGGGGGCTTCCTGAAGCTTTCTTT.

This clonotype occurred many times. This chain connects TRBV2 to TRBJ2-7; 9 bases agree with TRBD2. Germline CDR1 and CDR2: SNHLY and FYNNEI. This CDR3 has 15 residues. Germline trimming cut 5 bases from V and 2 bases from J; bases unmatched to any gene: 7. The CDR3: CASSISGGETYEQYF. The CDR3, as DNA: TGTGCCAGCAGTATTAGCGGGGGAGAGACCTACGAGCAGTACTTC.

The gene calls are TRBV27 and TRBJ2-2, with D hard to call. V lost 2 bases to trimming and J lost 6 bases, with 7 bases between them. Germline CDR1 is MNHEY and CDR2 is SMNVEV (reference sequence). The CDR3 spans 13 residues. CDR3 in DNA: TGTGCCAGCAGTTTACAAGGCCCCGGGGAGCTGTTTTTT. Its translation is CASSLQGPGELFF.

CDR3 sequence (DNA): TGTGCCAGCAGCCAAATTAACGGACATCTGACTTTC. Residues: CASSQINGHLTF. This chain joins TRBV3-1 and TRBJ2-6, with a weak D call TRBD1 (5 bases). The CDR3 runs to 12 residues. V lost 2 bases and J 16 bases, leaving 12 bases between the germline ends. Looked up from germline, CDR1 is LGHDT and CDR2 is YNNKEL (reference sequence).

This clonotype came up many times. The genes are TRBV6-1 and TRBJ1-2, with 7 nucleotides matching TRBD1. Germline CDR1 reads MNHNS; CDR2 reads SASEGT. This CDR3 has 12 residues. The V gene end was trimmed by 3 bases and the J gene end by 8 bases; junction bases not matched to a gene: 3. DNA of the CDR3: TGTGCCAGCAGTGAGCCGACAGGGGGCTACACCTTC. It specifies CASSEPTGGYTF.

This clonotype was counted at least ten times. The chain couples TRBV6-1 to TRBJ1-1; D remains ambiguous. V lost 1 base, J lost 6 bases, and 6 bases lay in between. Germline CDR1 MNHNS, CDR2 SASEGT. The CDR3 is made up of 12 amino acids. The CDR3 region has the DNA TGTGCCAGCAGTGAAGTTGTCGCTGAAGCTTTCTTT. Protein sequence: CASSEVVAEAFF.

This clonotype was counted ten times or more. This chain uses TRBV11-3 with TRBJ2-1, with 7 nucleotides matching TRBD2. The CDR3 covers 15 residues. CDR1 and CDR2 from the germline V gene are SGHNT and YENEEA. The J segment lost 4 bases and the V segment lost 10 bases, leaving 13 bases of the junction unmatched. The CDR3 here is CANLREGGVYNEQFF. In DNA form, the CDR3 reads TGTGCCAATTTGAGGGAGGGAGGGGTTTACAATGAGCAGTTCTTC. Drawing the rest from reference TRBV11-3 and TRBJ2-1, the complete variable domain is EAGVVQSPRYKIIEKKQPVAFWCNPISGHNTLYWYLQNLGQGPELLIRYENEEAVDDSQLPKDRFSAERLKGVDSTLKIQPAELGDSAVYLCANLREGGVYNEQFFGPGTRLTVL.

At least ten counts were recorded for this clonotype. The J gene is TRBJ2-7, the V gene TRBV2; 7 nucleotides match TRBD1. Germline V lookup: CDR1 SNHLY, CDR2 FYNNEI. This CDR3 region has 14 residues. J lost 5 bases, V lost 4 bases, and 8 bases had no gene match. CDR3 DNA: TGTGCCAGCAGTGGACAGGGCAGTAGGAACGAGCAGTACTTC. Translated, it gives CASSGQGSRNEQYF. Variable domain in full (rest from reference TRBV2 and TRBJ2-7): EPEVTQTPSHQVTQMGQEVILRCVPISNHLYFYWYRQILGQKVEFLVSFYNNEISEKSEIFDDQFSVERPDGSNFTLKIRSTKLEDSAMYFCASSGQGSRNEQYFGPGTRLTVT.

This clonotype was seen at least ten times. J is TRBJ1-2 and V is TRBV7-2; D may be TRBD1 (6 bases). There are 12 residues in the CDR3. CDR1 is SGHTA and CDR2 is FQGNSA in the germline V gene. V lost 5 bases and J 11 bases, leaving 15 bases between the germline ends. This CDR3 is CASSQIQGRYTF. DNA for the CDR3: TGTGCCAGCAGCCAAATACAGGGAAGGTACACCTTC. The full variable domain, its missing parts supplied by reference TRBV7-2 and TRBJ1-2, is GAGVSQSPSNKVTEKGKDVELRCDPISGHTALYWYRQSLGQGLEFLIYFQGNSAPDKSGLPSDRFSAERTGGSVSTLTIQRTQQEDSAVYLCASSQIQGRYTFGSGTRLTVV.

This clonotype appeared many times. The V and J genes are TRBV6-1 and TRBJ2-5, with D perhaps being TRBD1 or TRBD2 (5 bases each). This CDR3 comprises 14 residues. Germline CDR1 and CDR2: MNHNS and SASEGT. Between the trimmed V and J ends, which lost 7 bases and 7 bases, there was a span of 19 bases. The CDR3 DNA is TGTGCCAGCAATCCGGGGACGACGGACGTGACCCAGTACTTC. Amino acids: CASNPGTTDVTQYF.

This clonotype was seen at least ten times. CDR3 region: CASSYSTTGAYEQYF. The DNA of the CDR3 is TGTGCCAGCAGTTACTCGACTACAGGGGCCTACGAGCAGTACTTC. The chain has TRBV6-5 and TRBJ2-7, with TRBD1 matching over 7 bases. Trimming at V came to 0 bases and at J to 2 bases, leaving 4 bases not matched to a gene. From germline, CDR1 is MNHEY and CDR2 SVGAGI. There are 15 residues in the CDR3.

There are many counts of this clonotype. This chain uses TRBV7-6 with TRBJ2-1; a possible D gene is TRBD2 (6 bases). CDR1 is SGHVS and CDR2 is FNYEAQ in the germline V gene. V lost 4 bases and J lost 8, with 12 bases in between. This CDR3 has 13 residues. CDR3 loop: CASSSRTGDEQFF. The CDR3 region has the DNA TGTGCCAGCAGCTCGAGAACGGGGGATGAGCAGTTCTTC.

The chain employs TRBV30 and TRBJ2-7; a weak D match, TRBD1 (5 bases). V was shortened by 1 base and J by 2 bases, with 12 bases between the two germline ends. The CDR3 covers 14 residues. From germline, CDR1 is GTSNPN and CDR2 SVGIG (reference sequence). Written as DNA, the CDR3 is TGTGCCTGGAGTGGGGGCAGAGGAGCCTACGAGCAGTACTTC. It encodes CAWSGGRGAYEQYF.

This clonotype was detected many times. The V gene is TRBV12-3 or TRBV12-4, the J gene TRBJ2-7; tentatively, D is TRBD2 (6 bases). The CDR3 runs 15 residues. Trimming left V 1 base short and J 2 bases short, with 12 bases between. The CDR3 loop is CASSLGGAFPYEQYF. DNA for the CDR3: TGTGCCAGCAGTTTAGGCGGGGCTTTCCCCTACGAGCAGTACTTC.

This clonotype appeared many times. The chain uses TRBV28 and TRBJ1-1; no firm D call. Germline values: CDR1 MDHEN, CDR2 SYDVKM. V lost 1 base and J 7 bases, leaving 10 bases between the germline ends. This CDR3 has 13 residues. The CDR3, as DNA: TGTGCCAGCAGTTTATCCTTGAGCGGTGAAGCTTTCTTT. The encoded protein is CASSLSLSGEAFF.

The chain has TRBV5-6 and TRBJ1-2; 10 nucleotides agree with TRBD1. The CDR3 consists of 16 residues. Germline V gives CDR1 SGHDT, CDR2 YYEEEE. The J segment lost 3 bases and the V segment lost 2 bases, leaving 7 bases of the junction unmatched. CDR3 sequence reads: CASSFDRGRFYYGYTF. CDR3 sequence (DNA): TGTGCCAGCAGCTTTGACAGGGGGCGCTTTTACTATGGCTACACCTTC.